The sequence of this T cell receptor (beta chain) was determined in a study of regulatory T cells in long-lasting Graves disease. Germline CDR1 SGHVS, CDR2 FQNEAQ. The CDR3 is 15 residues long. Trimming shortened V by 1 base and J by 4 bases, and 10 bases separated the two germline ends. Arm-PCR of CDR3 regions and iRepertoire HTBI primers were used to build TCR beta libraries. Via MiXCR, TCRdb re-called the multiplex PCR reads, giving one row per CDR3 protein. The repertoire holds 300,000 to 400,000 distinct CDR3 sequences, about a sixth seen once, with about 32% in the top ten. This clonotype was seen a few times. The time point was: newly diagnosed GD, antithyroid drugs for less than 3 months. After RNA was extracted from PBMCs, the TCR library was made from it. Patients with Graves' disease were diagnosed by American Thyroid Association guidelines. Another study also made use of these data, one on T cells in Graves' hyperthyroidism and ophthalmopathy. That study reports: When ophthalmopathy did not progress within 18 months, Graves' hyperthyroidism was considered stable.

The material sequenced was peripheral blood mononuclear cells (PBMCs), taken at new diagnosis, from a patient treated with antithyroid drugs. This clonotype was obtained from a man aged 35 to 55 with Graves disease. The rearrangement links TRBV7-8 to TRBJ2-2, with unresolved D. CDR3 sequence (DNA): TGTGCCAGCAGCTTAGTGTGGGAACCCACCGGGGAGCTGTTTTTT. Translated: CASSLVWEPTGELFF.